A single T cell receptor beta chain is shown here with its context. Its target antigen remains unknown. Within one base of it there is no much larger clone, and no base qualities were kept. Cut back by 0 bases and 1 base, the V and J ends lie 13 bases apart. CDR1 and CDR2, looked up from the germline V gene, are MGHRA and YSYEKL. The CDR3 goes from the cysteine to the phenylalanine over 16 residues. The CDR3 DNA has 48 bases and is translated from base 1. During the collection period, no immune events, such as infections, were documented for the healthy donors. Time-dependent variance in a beta-binomial model of T-cell clone differential abundance was calibrated using healthy-donor blood repertoires as a training cohort. There were about 10 healthy donors in the training cohort, of whom 3 were female and 7 were male. On average the donors were around 39 years old, and their ages spanned roughly 29 to 64 years. Obtained from a commercial supplier, whole blood was collected from each healthy donor at three time points set around two weeks apart. For immunosequencing, genomic DNA was extracted from unsorted whole blood.

The immunoSEQ Assay, which relies on bias-controlled multiplex PCR amplification of genomic DNA, was used to profile TCRbeta CDR3 regions. In the paper's pipeline: The absolute abundance of each unique TCRbeta CDR3 region was quantified after sequences were collapsed and filtered. Differential abundance was assessed using a binomial (Fisher-equivalent) model and a beta-binomial model in which time-dependent variance fitted from healthy donors was added. Clones with fewer than 5 combined templates were removed, and differential abundance was called for clones with a Benjamini-Hochberg FDR below 0.01. Beta-binomial variance was modeled as a function of total template count across the two samples using the form v = (b*log(k)+a)^2. TCRdb's version of the immuneACCESS table is confined to in-frame rearrangements and falls short of the full clone set. An unresolved V gene accounts for under half of the shortfall where checked; the remainder is of unknown origin. D and trimming come from the DNA, and the V and J calls and clone size come from that table. The sample table records 100,000 to 150,000 clones; approximately 86% of these occur just once. Around 8.4% of the sample lies in the top ten.

The data belong to a study of identifying expanded T cells in peripheral blood (dated by TCRdb to the late 2010s). Regarding the study in general: Technical replicates were generated by sequencing separate aliquots of the same genomic DNA pool, with four replicates compared pairwise.

Paper-wide results and their limitations: The authors expected biological variance in healthy repertoires might increase further over much longer intervals such as months to years. The binomial model flagged approximately 1.3 differentially abundant clones between technical replicates but about 15 over around 2 weeks and 19 over about four weeks. Both the number of clones called differentially abundant and the false-positive rate were significantly reduced by the beta-binomial model across all healthy-donor time intervals. Across all healthy donors, variance in clone template counts between two-week samples was found to increase significantly with total template count.

The source material was blood. The TCR sequence derives from a person aged 18 to 75 in good health. The chain uses TRBV4-1 and TRBJ2-7; no D gene can be assigned with confidence. The sequenced DNA: TGCGCCAGCAGCCAAGATCCCCAGACACCTTCCTACGAGCAGTACTTC. This is translated as CASSQDPQTPSYEQYF.